This section outlines one T cell receptor beta chain sequence together with its context. Its binding antigen is unknown. Base qualities are not provided; no much larger clone lies one nucleotide away. The data stem from a study of cytomegalovirus exposure and HLA in healthy donors (dated by TCRdb to the late 2010s). Background for the entire study: According to a later analysis, the approximately 130 validation repertoires were produced on the same platform as the 666 repertoires of the first cohort. The study combined high-throughput TCR immunosequencing, statistical association of individual TCRs with disease status, and machine learning to predict cytomegalovirus infection status. A separate validation cohort of 100 to 150 different subjects was used in addition to the approximately 640-subject first cohort. The study aimed to test whether cataloging public T cell receptors could reveal signatures of past pathogen exposure. The research as a whole found: Cytomegalovirus status was reported to be diagnosed by the classifier with high specificity and sensitivity in both the original and validation cohorts. Three of the identified cytomegalovirus-associated TCR beta chains were confirmed in vitro to be specific for cytomegalovirus antigens. The study gave a list of around 170 TCR beta chains associated with cytomegalovirus. According to the authors, the approach could potentially be generalized to other disease states and immunological phenotypes. The validation cohort had no HLA typing available for a later analysis, so co-occurrence within that cohort was assessed over all 120 repertoires. Most TCR sequences were seen in very few donors, while some public TCRs were found in many individuals. In a later analysis, TCRs clustered in the first cohort were found to also tend to co-occur in the roughly 120 validation repertoires, with approximately 94% of cluster scores above 0.

The V end loses 0 bases and the J end loses 7 bases, and a stretch of 5 bases separates them. There are 11 amino acids in the CDR3, from cysteine to phenylalanine inclusive. The only DNA kept is the CDR3, 33 bases in frame from the first base. The germline V gene specifies SGHRS as CDR1 and YFSETQ as CDR2. The library was prepared using the immunoSEQ multiplex PCR assay. On the authors' methods: A statistical classification framework was built to diagnose cytomegalovirus status from the catalog of TCR beta chain sequences. TCRdb re-hosts the immuneACCESS table, in-frame sequences only. Its copies lack some clones; in the studies checked, an unresolved V gene accounts for under half of them, and the cause for the rest is not known. D and trimming were read from the DNA, whereas the V and J calls and clone size are those reported in that table. The sample contains about 160,000 clones, roughly 90% of them found a single time. Of the sample, 4.2% is held by the ten largest clones.

The donors were included in the validation cohort of some 110 subjects, a group kept apart from the approximately 670-subject first cohort. This sequence uses TRBV5-1 and TRBJ2-7, and TRBD1 may be the D gene, going by 5 matching bases. This TCR came from a man aged 18 to 29 in good health and CMV-seropositive. The sequencing sample was made of PBMCs. The CDR3 has the sequence CASSLEGEQYF. DNA sequence: TGCGCCAGCAGCTTGGAGGGGGAGCAGTACTTC.